Described below is a single TCR beta chain sequence and its context. V shed 0 bases, J shed 6 bases, and the junction held 9 bases outside the gene matches. The germline V gene encodes CDR1 SGHTS and CDR2 YDEGEE. CDR3 length: 16 amino acids. Libraries were prepared by immunoSEQ multiplex PCR; TCRdb keeps only in-frame clonotypes and omits some of them. This table has 100,000 to 150,000 clones, roughly 80% appearing once. This sample was included in a study of radiation and T cells in renal cell carcinoma. Time point defined: baseline pretreatment blood. Treatment reported: 15 Gy SBRT to primary tumor, nephrectomy 4 weeks later. This renal cell carcinoma was of the clear cell type.

The starting material was blood, obtained from a patient whose treatment included radiotherapy and nephrectomy. The V and J genes are TRBV5-8 and TRBJ2-1, with 7 positions matching TRBD2. This TCR derives from a woman between 55 and 75 years old with renal cell carcinoma. CDR3 nucleotide sequence: TGTGCCAGCAGCTTGGAGTGGACTAGTCCTTTCAATGAGCAGTTCTTC. Its translation: CASSLEWTSPFNEQFF.